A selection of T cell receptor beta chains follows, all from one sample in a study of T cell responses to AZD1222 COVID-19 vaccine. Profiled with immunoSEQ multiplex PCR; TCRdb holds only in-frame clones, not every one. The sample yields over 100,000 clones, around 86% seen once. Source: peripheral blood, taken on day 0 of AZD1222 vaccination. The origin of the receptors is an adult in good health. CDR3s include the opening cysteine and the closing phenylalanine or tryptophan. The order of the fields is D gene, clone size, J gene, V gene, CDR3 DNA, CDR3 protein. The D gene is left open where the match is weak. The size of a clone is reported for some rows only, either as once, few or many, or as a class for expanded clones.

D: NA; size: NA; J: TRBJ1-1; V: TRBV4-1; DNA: TGCGCCAGCAGCCGGACGCCTGTTGCAGGGGAGGATGAAGCTTTCTTT; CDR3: CASSRTPVAGEDEAFF
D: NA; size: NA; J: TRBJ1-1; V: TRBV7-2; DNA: TGTGCCAGCAGCTTAGTGGGGAGCGCTGAAGCTTTCTTT; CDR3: CASSLVGSAEAFF
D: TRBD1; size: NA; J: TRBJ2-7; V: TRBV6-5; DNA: TGTGCCAGCAGAGTACAGGGGTCCCACTACGAGCAGTACTTC; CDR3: CASRVQGSHYEQYF
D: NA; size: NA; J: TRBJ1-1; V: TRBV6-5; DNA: TGTGCCAGCAGTTTATCAGGGAAGACTGAAGCTTTCTTT; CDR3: CASSLSGKTEAFF
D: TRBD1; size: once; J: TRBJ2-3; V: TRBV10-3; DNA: TGTGCCATCGGTGGGGGCGGACAGGGTCCAGATACGCAGTATTTT; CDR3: CAIGGGGQGPDTQYF
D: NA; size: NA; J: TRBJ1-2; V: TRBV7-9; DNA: TGTGCCAGCAGCTTACGGGTCATTGCAGACAACTATGGCTACACCTTC; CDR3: CASSLRVIADNYGYTF
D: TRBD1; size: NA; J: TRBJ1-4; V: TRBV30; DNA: TGTGCCTGGTCCGGGACAGGGGTTCTGAATGAAAAACTGTTTTTT; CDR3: CAWSGTGVLNEKLFF
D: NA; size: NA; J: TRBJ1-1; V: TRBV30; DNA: TGTGCCTGGAGTATGGACAGCATGAACACTGAAGCTTTCTTT; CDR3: CAWSMDSMNTEAFF
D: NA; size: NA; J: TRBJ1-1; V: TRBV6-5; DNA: TGTGCCAGCAGCAACGGGAATGGGGCAGAGGCTTTCTTT; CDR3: CASSNGNGAEAFF
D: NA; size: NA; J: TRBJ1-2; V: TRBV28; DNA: TGTGCCAGCACCTCGGAAGCAGTTTATGGCTACACCTTC; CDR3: CASTSEAVYGYTF
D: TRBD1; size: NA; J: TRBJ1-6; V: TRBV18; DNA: TGTGCCAGCTCACCACTACAGGGGAATAGTTCACCCCTCCACTTT; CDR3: CASSPLQGNSSPLHF
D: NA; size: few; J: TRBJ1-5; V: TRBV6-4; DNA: TGTGCCAGCAGTGTTGAGGTCAATCAGCCCCAGCATTTT; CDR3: CASSVEVNQPQHF
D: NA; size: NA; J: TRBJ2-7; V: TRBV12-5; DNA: TGTGCTAGTGGTTTGTCCCTTGCGGGCGAGCAGTACTTC; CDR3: CASGLSLAGEQYF
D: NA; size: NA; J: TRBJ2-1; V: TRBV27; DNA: TGTGCCAGCAGTTTATTTTGGGCGGGGTACGATGAGCAGTTCTTC; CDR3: CASSLFWAGYDEQFF
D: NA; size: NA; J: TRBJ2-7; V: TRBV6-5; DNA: TGTGCCAGCAGTCCCCGGGACACTTCCTACGAGCAGTACTTC; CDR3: CASSPRDTSYEQYF
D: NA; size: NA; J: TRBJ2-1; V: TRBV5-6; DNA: TGTGCCAGCAGCTTGAGGGCAGGGAGAGACTACAATGAGCAGTTCTTC; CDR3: CASSLRAGRDYNEQFF
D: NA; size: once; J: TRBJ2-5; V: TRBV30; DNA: TGTGCCTGGGGGGCCCAAGAGACCCAGTACTTC; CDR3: CAWGAQETQYF
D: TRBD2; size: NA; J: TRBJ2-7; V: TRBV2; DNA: TGTGCCAGCAGCCCCGGGGGGTACGAGCAGTACTTC; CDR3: CASSPGGYEQYF
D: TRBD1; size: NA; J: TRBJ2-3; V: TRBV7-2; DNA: TGTGCCAGCAGCCCCCAGGGGGCGCTTCCAGATACGCAGTATTTT; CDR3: CASSPQGALPDTQYF
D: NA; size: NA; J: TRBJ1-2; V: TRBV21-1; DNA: TGTGCCAGCAGCCCACAGGACTATGGCTACACCTTC; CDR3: CASSPQDYGYTF
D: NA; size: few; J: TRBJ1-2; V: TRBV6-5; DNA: TGTGCCAGCACGCTCGGATATGGCTACACCTTC; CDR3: CASTLGYGYTF
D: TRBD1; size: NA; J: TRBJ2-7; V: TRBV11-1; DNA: TGTGCCAGCAGCAACGACAGGGGGCTCTACGAGCAGTACTTC; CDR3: CASSNDRGLYEQYF
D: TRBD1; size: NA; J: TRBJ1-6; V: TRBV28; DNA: TGTGCCAGCAGTCCCGCGGGGACAGTAAATTCACCCCTCCACTTT; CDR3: CASSPAGTVNSPLHF
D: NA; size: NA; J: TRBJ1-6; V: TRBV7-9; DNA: TGTGCCAGCAGCTTTGGTCCAGGGGATTCACCCCTCCACTTT; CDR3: CASSFGPGDSPLHF
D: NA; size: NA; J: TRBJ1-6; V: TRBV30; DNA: TGTGCCTGGAGTTTTACAACGTTGGTTGGGGCCCTCCACTTT; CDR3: CAWSFTTLVGALHF
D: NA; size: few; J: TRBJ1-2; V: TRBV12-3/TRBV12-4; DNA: TGTGCCAGCAGTTTCCGGGGTGGCTATGGCTACACCTTC; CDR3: CASSFRGGYGYTF
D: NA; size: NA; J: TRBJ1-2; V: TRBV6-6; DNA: TGTGCCAGCAGTTACCCTACCGAGAGAGGGTACTATGGCTACACCTTC; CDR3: CASSYPTERGYYGYTF
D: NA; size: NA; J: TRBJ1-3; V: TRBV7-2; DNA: TGTGCCAGCAGCCAGACGGCTGGAAACACCATATATTTT; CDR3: CASSQTAGNTIYF
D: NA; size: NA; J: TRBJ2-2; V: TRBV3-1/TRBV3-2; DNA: TGTGCCAGCAGTCTAGACTTCACCGGGGAGCTGTTTTTT; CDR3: CASSLDFTGELFF
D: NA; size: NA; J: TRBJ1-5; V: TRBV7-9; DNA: TGTGCCAGCAGCTTAGGGGGCGGCAATCAGCCCCAGCATTTT; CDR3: CASSLGGGNQPQHF
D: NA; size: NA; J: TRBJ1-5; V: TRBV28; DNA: TGTGCCAGCATTTCGGGGGGGGGATTCAATCAGCCCCAGCATTTT; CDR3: CASISGGGFNQPQHF
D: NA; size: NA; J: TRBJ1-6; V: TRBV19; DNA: TGTGCCAGTAGCCGAGGGGGGAACGCCTATAATTCACCCCTCCACTTT; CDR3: CASSRGGNAYNSPLHF
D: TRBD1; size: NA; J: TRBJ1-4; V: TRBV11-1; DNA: TGTGCCAGCAGCTTAAGGGGACAGCAAAATGAAAAACTGTTTTTT; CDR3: CASSLRGQQNEKLFF
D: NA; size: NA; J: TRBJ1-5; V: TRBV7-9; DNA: TGTGCCAGCAGCCCAGGTGTGGGGGATCAGCCCCAGCATTTT; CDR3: CASSPGVGDQPQHF
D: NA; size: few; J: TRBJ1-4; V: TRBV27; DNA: TGTGCCAGCAGTTTATCGGTCAGCTTTAATGAAAAACTGTTTTTT; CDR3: CASSLSVSFNEKLFF
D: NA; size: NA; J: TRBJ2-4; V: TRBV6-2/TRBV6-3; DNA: TGTGCCAGCAGTTATGGGGACGACATGAGGGACATTCAGTACTTC; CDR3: CASSYGDDMRDIQYF
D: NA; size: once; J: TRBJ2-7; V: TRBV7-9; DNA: TGTGCCAGCACTGGGAGAGGGAGCTCCTACGAGCAGTACTTC; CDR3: CASTGRGSSYEQYF
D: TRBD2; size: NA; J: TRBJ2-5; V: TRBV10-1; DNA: TGCGCCAGCAGCTTTGGACTAGCGGGCCAAGAGACCCAGTACTTC; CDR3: CASSFGLAGQETQYF
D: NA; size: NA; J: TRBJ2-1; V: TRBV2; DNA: TGTGCCAGCTGGGACCTTTACAATGAGCAGTTCTTC; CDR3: CASWDLYNEQFF
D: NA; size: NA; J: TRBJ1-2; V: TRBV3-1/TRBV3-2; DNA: TGTGCCAGCAGCCAAGCCCGGTCAGCCGCATATGGCTACACCTTC; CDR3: CASSQARSAAYGYTF
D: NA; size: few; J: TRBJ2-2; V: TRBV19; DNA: TGTGCCAGTAATTCCCCGGGGGCTAACACCGGGGAGCTGTTTTTT; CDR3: CASNSPGANTGELFF
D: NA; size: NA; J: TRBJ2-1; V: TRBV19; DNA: TGTGCCAGTCTGGGGGTCAATGAGCAGTTCTTC; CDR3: CASLGVNEQFF
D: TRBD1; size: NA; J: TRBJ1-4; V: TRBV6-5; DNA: TGTGCCAGCAGTTCCAACATGGGACAGAGTAATGAAAAACTGTTTTTT; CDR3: CASSSNMGQSNEKLFF